A single sample is the source of the 23 T cell receptor beta chains below, sequenced in a study of control samples from healthy donors and cancer patients. Produced via immunoSEQ multiplex PCR; TCRdb's table is partial and in-frame only. The data show more than 65,000 clones, more than 80% seen once. Sequenced: blood. These receptors were collected from a man aged 45-60 years in good health.

J is TRBJ1-5 and V is TRBV29-1; the D is unclear. There are 14 residues in the CDR3. Trimming pared 2 bases from V and 6 bases from J, leaving 14 bases between. Germline CDR1 and CDR2: SQVTM and ANQGSEA. The CDR3 reads CSVEFGGLAQPQHF. CDR3 nucleotide sequence: TGCAGCGTTGAATTCGGAGGTTTGGCTCAGCCCCAGCATTTT.

The chain uses TRBV12-5 and TRBJ1-1; TRBD1 matches at 7 bases. Germline V gives CDR1 LGHNT, CDR2 FRNRAP. V shed 1 base, J shed 12 bases, and the junction held 8 bases outside the gene matches. This CDR3 has 13 residues. CDR3 bases: TGTGCTAGTGGTTTGGGAACAGGGGTCGGGTCTTTCTTT. It codes for CASGLGTGVGSFF.

V gene TRBV7-8 combines with J gene TRBJ2-1, with 7 bases matching TRBD1. V lost 2 bases, J lost 2 bases, and 9 bases stayed unmatched. The CDR3 is 17 amino acids. Looked up from germline, CDR1 is SGHVS and CDR2 is FQNEAQ. CDR3 in DNA: TGTGCCAGCAGCTTAATGGTAGGGGGCGCAACCTACAATGAGCAGTTCTTC. Protein sequence: CASSLMVGGATYNEQFF.

The gene calls are TRBV10-3 and TRBJ1-1; 12 positions match TRBD1. The V and J ends lost 4 bases and 0 bases, in that order; junction bases with no gene match: 3. The CDR3 extends over 16 amino acids. CDR1 and CDR2 from the germline V gene are ENHRY and SYGVKD. This CDR3 reads CAISGGTGGMNTEAFF. In DNA, the CDR3 is TGTGCCATCAGTGGTGGGACAGGGGGCATGAACACTGAAGCTTTCTTT.

The rearrangement joins TRBV9 to TRBJ1-6; weak D call: TRBD1 (5 bases). This CDR3 spans 15 amino acids. Trimming removed 2 bases at V and 0 bases at J, with 6 bases between. Germline V CDR1 and CDR2: SGDLS, YYNGEE. In DNA form, the CDR3 reads TGTGCCAGCAGCGTTGACAGCTCCTATAATTCACCCCTCCACTTT. Amino acid sequence: CASSVDSSYNSPLHF.

A single count supports this clone. The chain joins TRBV19 to TRBJ1-2; the match to TRBD1 covers 8 bases. From germline, CDR1 is LNHDA and CDR2 SQIVND (reference sequence). The length of the CDR3 is 14 residues. The V gene end was trimmed by 5 bases and the J gene end by 7 bases; junction bases not matched to a gene: 9. The CDR3, as DNA: TGTGCCAGTAGTGCTCAGACAGGGGTCGGTGGCTACACCTTC. Translation gives CASSAQTGVGGYTF.

Written as DNA, the CDR3 is TGTGCCAGCTCACGAGGACAGATCAATCAGCCCCAGCATTTT. This codes for CASSRGQINQPQHF. The rearrangement joins TRBV18 to TRBJ1-5; D possibly corresponds to TRBD1 (6 bases). Germline V gives CDR1 KGHSH, CDR2 LQKENI. This CDR3 comprises 14 residues. Trimming shortened V by 4 bases and J by 3 bases, and 10 bases separated the two germline ends. Looking up the rest from reference TRBV18 and TRBJ1-5 gives the full variable domain: NAGVMQNPRHLVRRRGQEARLRCSPMKGHSHVYWYRQLPEEGLKFMVYLQKENIIDESGMPKERFSAEFPKEGPSILRIQQVVRGDSAAYFCASSRGQINQPQHFGDGTRLSIL.

This chain joins TRBV7-2 and TRBJ1-6; TRBD1 aligns across 7 bases. The CDR3 loop spans 16 amino acids. Losses at the gene ends were 8 bases for V and 6 bases for J; bases not matched to a gene: 13. CDR1 SGHTA and CDR2 FQGNSA come from the germline V gene. The DNA of the CDR3 is TGTGCCAGCTACCAAGGGGGCGGCTCTTTTAATTCACCCCTCCACTTT. This gives the protein CASYQGGGSFNSPLHF.

In nucleotides, the CDR3 is TGTGCCTGGACTAAATTGCTAGCGGGAGTTTCGAGAACCGGGGAGCTGTTTTTT. This codes for CAWTKLLAGVSRTGELFF. This rearrangement joins TRBV30 to TRBJ2-2; TRBD2 matches 10 bases. With 4 bases clipped from V and 5 bases from J, the junction kept 16 bases outside the gene matches. Germline V CDR1 and CDR2: GTSNPN, SVGIG (reference sequence). CDR3 size: 18 residues.

The J gene is TRBJ2-1, the V gene TRBV27, with TRBD2 matching 13 bases. After removal of 5 bases from V and 7 bases from J, the junction contained 8 bases not matched to a gene. Germline CDR1 and CDR2: MNHEY and SMNVEV (reference sequence). The CDR3 consists of 16 residues. The chain's CDR3 is CASSQRLAGGVNEQFF. CDR3 nucleotide sequence: TGTGCCAGCAGTCAGCGACTAGCGGGAGGAGTTAATGAGCAGTTCTTC.

The chain joins TRBV7-8 to TRBJ2-2, with 13 bases aligning to TRBD2. With V trimmed by 5 bases and J by 0 bases, 3 bases remained unmatched. The CDR3 is 17 amino acids. Germline loops: CDR1 SGHVS, CDR2 FQNEAQ. The CDR3 reads CASSRGLAGTNTGELFF. The CDR3 DNA reads TGTGCCAGCAGCCGGGGACTAGCGGGAACGAACACCGGGGAGCTGTTTTTT.

V gene TRBV18 combines with J gene TRBJ2-7, with TRBD1 matching over 7 bases. The CDR3 sequence is 14 residues long. The V segment lost 3 bases and the J segment 8 bases; nucleotides outside the gene matches: 10. Looked up from germline, CDR1 is KGHSH and CDR2 is LQKENI. CDR3: CASSPGTDTMKQYF. In DNA, the CDR3 is TGTGCCAGCTCACCCGGGACAGATACTATGAAGCAGTACTTC. Using reference TRBV18 and TRBJ2-7 for the parts outside the CDR3, the full variable domain is NAGVMQNPRHLVRRRGQEARLRCSPMKGHSHVYWYRQLPEEGLKFMVYLQKENIIDESGMPKERFSAEFPKEGPSILRIQQVVRGDSAAYFCASSPGTDTMKQYFGPGTRLTVT.

This chain uses TRBV11-2 with TRBJ2-3; 7 nucleotides match TRBD1. The CDR3 totals 18 residues. The germline V gene encodes CDR1 SGHAT and CDR2 FQNNGV. After removal of 5 bases from V and 1 base from J, the junction contained 15 bases not matched to a gene. The CDR3 region has the DNA TGTGCCAGCAGCCGTGGGCAGGGGGTTATTCTGGGCACAGATACGCAGTATTTT. Protein product: CASSRGQGVILGTDTQYF.

The chain joins TRBV18 to TRBJ2-1; D call uncertain. In germline, CDR1 is KGHSH, CDR2 LQKENI. Trimming took 3 bases from V and 6 from J, leaving 12 bases between them. This CDR3 comprises 14 residues. CDR3 DNA sequence: TGTGCCAGCTCACCCCTTTCGGTCGCCAATGAGCAGTTCTTC. It translates to CASSPLSVANEQFF.

V is TRBV3-1 (or the pseudogene TRBV3-2) and J is TRBJ2-1, with a weak D call TRBD2 (8 bases). Germline loops: CDR1 LGHDT, CDR2 YNNKEL (reference sequence). The V and J ends lost 11 bases and 5 bases respectively, with 22 bases between them. The CDR3 spans 15 residues. In DNA form, the CDR3 reads TGTGCCCGCGGGGGGCAGGGGGGCTGGAACAATGAGCAGTTCTTC. It yields the protein CARGGQGGWNNEQFF.

This chain joins TRBV30 and TRBJ1-5; 7 bases map to TRBD1. Germline assignment: CDR1 GTSNPN and CDR2 SVGIG (reference sequence). The CDR3 is 15 residues long. J lost 1 base, V lost 1 base, and 4 bases had no gene match. This chain's CDR3 is CAWSDDRESNQPQHF. The CDR3, as DNA: TGTGCCTGGAGTGACGACAGGGAAAGCAATCAGCCCCAGCATTTT. The full variable domain, completed using reference TRBV30 and TRBJ1-5, is SQTIHQWPATLVQPVGSPLSLECTVEGTSNPNLYWYRQAAGRGLQLLFYSVGIGQISSEVPQNLSASRPQDRQFILSSKKLLLSDSGFYLCAWSDDRESNQPQHFGDGTRLSIL.

The chain links TRBV9 to TRBJ1-1; D perhaps matches TRBD1 (5 bases). Germline V gene lookup returns CDR1 SGDLS and CDR2 YYNGEE. V gave up 4 bases and J gave up 4 bases, with 20 bases separating them. The CDR3 is 16 residues long. DNA for the CDR3: TGTGCCAGCAGCCCCTTCGGGGCGTCGGGAGGCACTGAAGCTTTCTTT. This sequence encodes CASSPFGASGGTEAFF.

J is TRBJ1-1 and V is TRBV10-3; weak D call: TRBD1 (5 bases). The CDR3 runs 14 residues. V was shortened by 6 bases and J by 5 bases, with 16 bases between the two germline ends. Germline V gives CDR1 ENHRY, CDR2 SYGVKD. The CDR3 here is CAISGTRDGTEAFF. Written as DNA, the CDR3 is TGTGCCATCAGCGGGACGAGGGATGGGACTGAAGCTTTCTTT.

The chain combines TRBV19 with TRBJ1-6; D may be TRBD1 (6 bases). CDR1 is LNHDA, CDR2 SQIVND, per germline (reference sequence). The length of the CDR3 is 14 residues. Trimming stripped 4 bases from V and 9 bases from J, with 13 bases between. The CDR3, as DNA: TGTGCCAGTAGTACGGACAGAGGTCGTTCACCCCTCCACTTT. Translating gives CASSTDRGRSPLHF.

For this clone: Other DNA sequences within the sample encode an identical CDR3. The chain uses TRBV19 and TRBJ1-6; D perhaps matches TRBD1 (6 bases). Germline V lookup: CDR1 LNHDA, CDR2 SQIVND (reference sequence). CDR3 length: 14 residues. V was shortened by 3 bases and J by 7 bases, with 10 bases between the two germline ends. Written as DNA, the CDR3 is TGTGCCAGTAGTATGGTTCAGGGGAATTCACCCCTCCACTTT. Its translation: CASSMVQGNSPLHF.

The V gene is TRBV4-3, the J gene TRBJ2-6; D tentatively reads TRBD1 or TRBD2 (5 bases each). The germline V and J ends were trimmed by 4 bases and 4 bases, with 11 bases remaining between them. Germline V gene data show CDR1 as LGHNA and CDR2 as YSLEER. The CDR3 consists of 15 residues. CDR3 DNA sequence: TGCGCCAGCAGCCCGGGACCGCTAGGGGCCAACGTCCTGACTTTC. This gives the protein CASSPGPLGANVLTF.

The rearrangement links TRBV18 to TRBJ2-1; the D is unclear. The CDR3 consists of 15 residues. The germline gives CDR1 KGHSH, CDR2 LQKENI. The germline V and J ends were trimmed by 3 bases and 3 bases, with 12 bases remaining between them. This CDR3 reads CASSPSALLYNEQFF. CDR3 DNA sequence: TGTGCCAGCTCACCTTCAGCCCTACTCTACAATGAGCAGTTCTTC.

V gene TRBV2 combines with J gene TRBJ2-5; TRBD2 might be the D (6 bases). Trimming removed 11 bases from V and 5 bases from J, with 24 bases in between. Germline CDR1 SNHLY, CDR2 FYNNEI. The CDR3 has 15 amino acids. The CDR3 coding sequence is TGTGCCGTTAGGGGCGGGACTCAAAAGTGGGAGACCCAGTACTTC. Protein product: CAVRGGTQKWETQYF.